This TCR beta chain was obtained from a study of T cells after yellow fever vaccination. Study at large: Fractions of low cell number were prepared using SMART-Seq v4 Ultra Low Input.

A word on this clonotype: No antigen is known for it.

Study results and limitations: Post-booster repertoires again held most primary-vaccination clones (about 96% CD4, roughly 89% CD8).

TCRdb itself ran the 5' RACE reads through MiXCR, one entry per CDR3 protein. The sample has some 400,000 distinct CDR3 sequences; approximately 18% are singletons. The ends lost 5 bases at V and 2 bases at J; junction bases unmatched: 5. Germline CDR1 is SGHRS and CDR2 is YFSETQ. This CDR3 is built from 14 residues. The chain links TRBV5-1 to TRBJ2-5; TRBD2 aligns across 8 bases. This sequence originates from a man in his late teens or twenties who received the YFV17D yellow fever vaccine. The sample here was PBMCs, taken before the yellow fever booster vaccination. The CDR3 protein is CASRRTSPQETQYF. The CDR3 nucleotides read TGCGCCAGCAGGCGGACTAGCCCACAAGAGACCCAGTACTTC.